This paragraph covers one T cell receptor beta chain sequence. The entry originates in a study of blood T cell repertoires in COVID-19. Background on the study: Spain, Italy and the United States supplied samples that represented acute and convalescent COVID-19. The cDNA or gDNA used as material had been derived from T cells, B-cell-depleted T cells, or PBMCs.

Methods used by the authors: Reference gene primers were amplified, and this amplification served to estimate nucleated cell counts. The assay was immunoSEQ multiplex PCR, and TCRdb's table has in-frame clones only and misses some. D and trimming were read from the DNA, whereas the V and J calls and clone size are those reported in that table. The sample contains around 110,000 clones, around 80% of which appear only once. Per the germline V gene, CDR1 is SNHLY and CDR2 is FYNNEI. J was trimmed by 0 bases and V by 6 bases; bases with no gene match: 17. This CDR3 spans 18 amino acids. The sample consisted of peripheral blood. The sequence was collected from a man in his sixties with active or convalescent COVID-19. This chain uses TRBV2 with TRBJ2-7, with 7 bases that match TRBD1. CDR3 DNA sequence: TGTGCCAGCAGACCCGCGAGGGGGACAGTCTATAGCTCCTACGAGCAGTACTTC. Its translation is CASRPARGTVYSSYEQYF.